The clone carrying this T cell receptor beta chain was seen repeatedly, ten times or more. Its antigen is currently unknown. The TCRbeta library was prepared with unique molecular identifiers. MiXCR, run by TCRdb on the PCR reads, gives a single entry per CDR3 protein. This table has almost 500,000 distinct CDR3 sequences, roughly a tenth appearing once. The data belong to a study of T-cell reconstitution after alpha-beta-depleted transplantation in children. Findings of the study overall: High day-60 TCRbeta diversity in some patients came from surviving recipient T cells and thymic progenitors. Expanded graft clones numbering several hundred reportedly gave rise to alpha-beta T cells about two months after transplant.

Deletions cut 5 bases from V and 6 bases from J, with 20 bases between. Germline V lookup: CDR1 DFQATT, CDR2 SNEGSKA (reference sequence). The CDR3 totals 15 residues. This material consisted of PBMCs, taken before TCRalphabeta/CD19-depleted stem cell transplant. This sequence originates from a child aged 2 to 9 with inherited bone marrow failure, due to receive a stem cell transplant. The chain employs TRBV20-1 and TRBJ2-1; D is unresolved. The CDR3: CSALRRLRVGNEQFF. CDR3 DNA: TGCAGTGCTCTAAGGCGGCTGCGTGTGGGCAATGAGCAGTTCTTC.